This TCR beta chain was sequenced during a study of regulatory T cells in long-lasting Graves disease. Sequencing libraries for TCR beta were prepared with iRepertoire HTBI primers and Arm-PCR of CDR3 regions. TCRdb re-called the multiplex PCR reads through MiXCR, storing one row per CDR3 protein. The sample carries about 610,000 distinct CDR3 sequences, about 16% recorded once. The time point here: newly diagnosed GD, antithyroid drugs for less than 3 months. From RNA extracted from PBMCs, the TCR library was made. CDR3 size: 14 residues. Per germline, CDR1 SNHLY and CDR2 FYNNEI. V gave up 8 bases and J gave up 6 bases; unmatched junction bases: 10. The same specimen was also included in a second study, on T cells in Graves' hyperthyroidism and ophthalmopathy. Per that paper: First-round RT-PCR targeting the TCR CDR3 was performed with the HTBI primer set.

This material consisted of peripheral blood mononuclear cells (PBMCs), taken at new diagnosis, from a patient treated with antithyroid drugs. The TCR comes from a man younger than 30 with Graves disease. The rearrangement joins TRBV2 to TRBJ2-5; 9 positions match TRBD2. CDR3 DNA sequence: TGTGCCAGCGACCGCGGGGGGGGACGGCAGACCCAGTACTTC. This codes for CASDRGGGRQTQYF.